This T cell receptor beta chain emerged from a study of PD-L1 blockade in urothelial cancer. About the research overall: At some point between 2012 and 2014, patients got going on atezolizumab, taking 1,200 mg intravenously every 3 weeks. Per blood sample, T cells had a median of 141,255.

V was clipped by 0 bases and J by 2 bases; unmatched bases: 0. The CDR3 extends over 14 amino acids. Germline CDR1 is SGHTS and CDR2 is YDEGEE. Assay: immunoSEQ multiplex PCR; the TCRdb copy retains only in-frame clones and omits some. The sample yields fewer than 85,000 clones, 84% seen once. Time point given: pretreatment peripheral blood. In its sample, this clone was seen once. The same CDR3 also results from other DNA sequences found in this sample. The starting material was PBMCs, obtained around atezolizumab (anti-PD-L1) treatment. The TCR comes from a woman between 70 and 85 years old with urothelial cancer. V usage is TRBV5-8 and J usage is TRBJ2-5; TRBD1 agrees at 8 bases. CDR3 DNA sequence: TGTGCCAGCAGCTTGGACAGGGGGCAAGAGACCCAGTACTTC. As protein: CASSLDRGQETQYF.